Listed below are T cell receptor beta chains from one sample, sequenced in a study of blood T cell repertoires in COVID-19. The table came from immunoSEQ multiplex PCR; TCRdb's copy has only in-frame clones and leaves some out. Of 150,000 to 200,000 clones listed, about 91% are singletons. The specimen sequenced was PBMCs or T cells enriched from blood (not recorded which). The receptors come from a woman aged 18-29 years who had recovered from COVID-19. CDR3s include the opening cysteine and the closing phenylalanine or tryptophan. A D gene is named only where the DNA matches it firmly. For some rows the clone size is stated as once, few or many, or as a class when expanded; others skip it.

D gene,clone size,V gene,CDR3 length,J gene,CDR3 DNA,CDR3 protein
-,-,TRBV7-9,11,TRBJ2-7,TGTGCCAGCAGCCGACAAGACGAGCAGTACTTC,CASSRQDEQYF
-,-,TRBV7-2,14,TRBJ1-3,TGTGCCAGCAGCTTAGGGGGGGTCGGAAACACCATATATTTT,CASSLGGVGNTIYF
-,-,TRBV5-1,14,TRBJ2-3,TGCGCCAGCAGAGGAGCGGGTGGTATTTATACGCAGTATTTT,CASRGAGGIYTQYF
TRBD2,-,TRBV5-6,16,TRBJ2-7,TGTGCCAGCAGCGGCACCGGGACTAGTCACCCCTACGAGCAGTACTTC,CASSGTGTSHPYEQYF
TRBD2,once,TRBV5-4,15,TRBJ2-3,TGTGCCAGCAGCTTAGGGACTAGCGGTCGAGATACGCAGTATTTT,CASSLGTSGRDTQYF
TRBD2,-,TRBV19,16,TRBJ2-7,TGTGCCAGTAGTATAGGGGGCCTAGCGGGAGACTACGAGCAGTACTTC,CASSIGGLAGDYEQYF
TRBD1,-,TRBV5-1,16,TRBJ1-2,TGCGCCAGCAGCTTGTGGGGGACAGAGTCCCTCTATGGCTACACCTTC,CASSLWGTESLYGYTF
TRBD2,-,TRBV6-2/TRBV6-3,16,TRBJ2-7,TGTGCCAGCAGTTACACGCCGACTAGCGGGATATACGAGCAGTACTTC,CASSYTPTSGIYEQYF
-,-,TRBV24-1,15,TRBJ2-7,TGTGCCACCAGTGTGGAAGCGGAGTCCTACGTGGAGCAGTACTTC,CATSVEAESYVEQYF
-,once,TRBV7-9,14,TRBJ1-2,TGTGCCAGCAGCTTTTCAGAAGGAGACTATGGCTACACCTTC,CASSFSEGDYGYTF
-,-,TRBV27,14,TRBJ1-1,TGTGCCAGCAGTTTGGGCAGGTGGAACACTGAAGCTTTCTTT,CASSLGRWNTEAFF
-,-,TRBV5-1,17,TRBJ2-7,TGCGCCAGCAGCTTGTCCCTCACAGGAGTCCTACGGGACGAGCAGTACTTC,CASSLSLTGVLRDEQYF
-,-,TRBV19,18,TRBJ1-5,TGTGCCAGTAGTATTACGACCCAGGGGACATATAGCAATCAGCCCCAGCATTTT,CASSITTQGTYSNQPQHF
TRBD2,-,TRBV2,14,TRBJ2-1,TGTGCCAGCAGTGCTAGCGGGAGCATCAATGAGCAGTTCTTC,CASSASGSINEQFF
-,-,TRBV4-1,16,TRBJ1-3,TGCGCCAGCAGCCTCCCTACGGGGGGTTGGCGGAACACCATATATTTT,CASSLPTGGWRNTIYF
-,-,TRBV18,16,TRBJ2-2,TGTGCCAGCTCACCACGCCCGGGGATCAGTACCGGGGAGCTGTTTTTT,CASSPRPGISTGELFF
TRBD1,-,TRBV19,14,TRBJ1-2,TGTGCCAGTAGTGCCGCAGGGGGCTGGGATGGCTACACCTTC,CASSAAGGWDGYTF
TRBD2,-,TRBV5-4,13,TRBJ2-7,TGTGCCAGCAGCGCTGGACTAGCGGCCGAGCAGTACTTC,CASSAGLAAEQYF
TRBD1,-,TRBV5-1,15,TRBJ2-4,TGCGCCAGCAGCTTCGGGACAGGGGGCAAAAACATTCAGTACTTC,CASSFGTGGKNIQYF
TRBD1,once,TRBV10-3,15,TRBJ1-2,TGTGCCATCACCTCACGGGACAGGGAGATTGGCGGCTACACCTTC,CAITSRDREIGGYTF
TRBD2,-,TRBV6-1,15,TRBJ2-1,TGTGCCAGCAGTCCGGGACTAGCGGGAACGAATGAGCAGTTCTTC,CASSPGLAGTNEQFF
-,-,TRBV19,14,TRBJ1-1,TGTGCCAGTACCCTTGGACTACGGAACACTGAAGCTTTCTTT,CASTLGLRNTEAFF
TRBD2,-,TRBV10-3,15,TRBJ2-2,TGTGCCATCAGGTGGGGACTAGCGGGGACCGGGGAGCTGTTTTTT,CAIRWGLAGTGELFF
-,-,TRBV5-8,16,TRBJ1-3,TGTGCCAGCAGCCCATACGGGGGGGCACCTGGAAACACCATATATTTT,CASSPYGGAPGNTIYF
-,-,TRBV27,14,TRBJ1-5,TGTGCCAGCAGCCGAGGCGGCGGTTATCAGCCCCAGCATTTT,CASSRGGGYQPQHF
-,-,TRBV30,12,TRBJ1-1,TGTGCCTGGAGTGGGAGGGGCACTGAAGCTTTCTTT,CAWSGRGTEAFF
TRBD1,-,TRBV7-7,15,TRBJ2-5,TGTGCTAGCACCCAGACAGGGGGTTTGGGGGAGACCCAGTACTTC,CASTQTGGLGETQYF
TRBD1,-,TRBV9,13,TRBJ2-7,TGTGCCAGCAGCGTAGATACAGGGGCGCTGCAGTACTTC,CASSVDTGALQYF
TRBD1,-,TRBV6-5,15,TRBJ2-7,TGTGCCAGCAGTTACTCTGTAAGGGGGCGGGCCGAGCAGTACTTC,CASSYSVRGRAEQYF